The 28 T cell receptor beta chains listed next were all sequenced from one sample in a study of identical twins (dated by TCRdb to 2015 to 2016). The method was 5' RACE. Sequencing was performed on an Illumina HiSeq 2000. Through fastp at Q25 and MiXCR, TCRdb rebuilt clones from the public reads, retaining in-frame beta chains. Rows are combined by CDR3 protein, so each entry shows the most common genes and DNA. The sample contains more than 650,000 distinct CDR3 sequences, 6.1% of them found a single time. The top ten constitute roughly 2% of the sample. The sequenced material came from naive T cells sorted from blood. The label giving this sample's cell subset or site can be read as: cells isolated with a human naive T-cell isolation kit. The receptors were gathered from a man aged 18-30 years in good health.

This chain joins TRBV5-6 and TRBJ2-7; 8 nucleotides match TRBD1. J lost 2 bases, V lost 1 base, and 5 bases had no gene match. This CDR3 has 15 amino acids. From germline, CDR1 is SGHDT and CDR2 YYEEEE. CDR3 in amino acids: CASSLYRGFTYEQYF. The DNA of the CDR3 is TGTGCCAGCAGCTTGTACAGGGGGTTTACCTACGAGCAGTACTTC.

This clonotype was detected ten times or more. The gene calls are TRBV6-4 and TRBJ1-1; the D gene is possibly TRBD1 (6 bases). V lost 6 bases, J lost 4 bases, and 12 bases lay in between. The germline CDR1 and CDR2 sequences are MRHNA and SNTAGT. The CDR3 has 13 amino acids. CDR3: CASRRGDRTEAFF. CDR3 sequence (DNA): TGTGCCAGCAGGAGGGGGGACCGCACTGAAGCTTTCTTT.

This clonotype has only a few counts. The chain combines TRBV7-2 with TRBJ2-7; D remains ambiguous. The CDR3 length is 9 residues. V was pared by 10 bases and J by 4 bases, with 5 bases between. Germline V gene sequence: CDR1 SGHTA, CDR2 FQGNSA. The CDR3 spells CATNYEQYF. CDR3 sequence (DNA): TGTGCCACCAATTACGAGCAGTACTTC.

This clonotype has just a few counts. The chain links TRBV6-5 to TRBJ2-7, with D possibly matching TRBD2 (6 bases). The CDR3 totals 15 residues. V dropped 2 bases and J dropped 1 base, with 12 bases sitting between them. The germline V gene encodes CDR1 MNHEY and CDR2 SVGAGI. CDR3: CASSYPRGGSYEQYF. The CDR3, as DNA: TGTGCCAGCAGTTACCCTCGGGGAGGATCCTACGAGCAGTACTTC.

In DNA, the CDR3 is TGTGCCAGCATTCGAGCTGTTGGGGGATCTAATGAAAAACTGTTTTTT. Protein product: CASIRAVGGSNEKLFF. V and J are TRBV6-1 and TRBJ1-4, with a tentative D call TRBD1 (5 bases). Trimming removed 7 bases from V and 3 bases from J, with 18 bases in between. There are 16 residues in the CDR3. Germline CDR1 MNHNS, CDR2 SASEGT.

This clonotype was seen ten or more times. This rearrangement joins TRBV10-3 to TRBJ1-1; TRBD1 agrees at 7 bases. The CDR3 is 13 amino acids. The germline V gene encodes CDR1 ENHRY and CDR2 SYGVKD. The junction had 7 bases not matched to a gene; V was cut back by 11 bases and J by 1 base. CDR3 region: CAVAGGENTEAFF. CDR3 DNA sequence: TGTGCCGTCGCAGGGGGGGAGAACACTGAAGCTTTCTTT.

This clonotype was counted at least ten times. The chain has TRBV21-1 and TRBJ1-1; the table's D gene call, TRBD1, was not cross checked with the DNA. TRBV21-1 is recorded as a pseudogene. This CDR3 is built from 15 residues. In DNA, the CDR3 is TGTGCCAGCAGCAATTACGGGAGAGGAGACACTGAAGCTTTCTTT. Translating gives CASSNYGRGDTEAFF.

This clonotype has only a few counts. The chain links TRBV13 to TRBJ2-7, with D perhaps being TRBD1 or TRBD2 (5 bases each). The V gene's germline CDR1 is PRHDT and CDR2 FYEKMQ (reference sequence). The CDR3 is made up of 14 amino acids. V gave up 5 bases and J gave up 0 bases, with 11 bases separating them. The CDR3 DNA is TGTGCCAGCAGCCGGGGCGCTACCTCCTACGAGCAGTACTTC. Translated: CASSRGATSYEQYF.

This clonotype came up many times. The V and J genes are TRBV3-1 and TRBJ2-3, with TRBD2 identical over 9 bases. After removal of 3 bases from V and 6 bases from J, the junction contained 10 bases not matched to a gene. The CDR3 covers 16 residues. From germline, CDR1 is LGHDT and CDR2 YNNKEL (reference sequence). In nucleotides, the CDR3 is TGTGCCAGCAGCCAGTTACCGGGACTAGCATCGGATACGCAGTATTTT. Translated, it gives CASSQLPGLASDTQYF.

This clonotype came up a few times. V usage is TRBV6-6 and J usage is TRBJ2-1; D call uncertain. CDR1 is MNHNY and CDR2 is SVGAGI in the germline V gene (reference sequence). The ends were cut back, 7 bases at V and 10 bases at J, with 14 bases in the middle. CDR3 length equals 12 residues. CDR3 amino acids: CASNLTPSEQFF. In DNA, the CDR3 is TGTGCCAGCAACCTCACACCCTCCGAGCAGTTCTTC.

This clonotype was detected only a few times. The rearrangement joins TRBV3-1 to TRBJ2-5, with 7 bases identical to TRBD2. CDR3 length: 15 amino acids. J was trimmed by 3 bases and V by 0 bases; bases with no gene match: 4. CDR1 LGHDT and CDR2 YNNKEL come from the germline V gene (reference sequence). For the CDR3, the DNA is TGTGCCAGCAGCCAAGAGCGGCTAGCGGAAGAGACCCAGTACTTC. This encodes CASSQERLAEETQYF.

The sample holds many counts of this clonotype. V gene TRBV29-1 combines with J gene TRBJ2-1; D unresolved. This CDR3 contains 14 residues. The V gene lost 6 bases and the J gene lost 2 bases, with 14 bases spanning the gap. Germline V CDR1 and CDR2: SQVTM, ANQGSEA. CDR3 in DNA: TGCAGCGTCTTCGTACCCCCCACCTACAATGAGCAGTTCTTC. Its protein product is CSVFVPPTYNEQFF.

This clonotype was recorded many times. The V call is TRBV25-1, the J call TRBJ2-1; 7 nucleotides align to TRBD2. CDR1 and CDR2 (germline): MGHDK, SYGVNS. The J segment lost 6 bases and the V segment lost 8 bases, leaving 7 bases of the junction unmatched. This CDR3 has 13 amino acids. The CDR3: CASYGGGSNEQFF. The CDR3 DNA reads as TGTGCCAGCTATGGGGGGGGGTCCAATGAGCAGTTCTTC.

The rearrangement uses TRBV24-1 and TRBJ2-7, with D perhaps matching TRBD2 (5 bases). In germline, CDR1 is KGHDR, CDR2 SFDVKD. The CDR3 contains 14 residues. Trimming cost V 10 bases and J 9 bases, with 24 bases left between them. The CDR3 DNA reads TGTGCCACTACCGACTACAGACTACGAGTGGGGCAGTACGTC. Translating it yields CATTDYRLRVGQYV.

This clonotype was found many times. V usage is TRBV12-3 or TRBV12-4 and J usage is TRBJ2-7; D gene ambiguous. V was trimmed by 5 bases and J by 6 bases, leaving 17 bases between them. This CDR3 contains 14 residues. The CDR3 sequence is CASSPSGPIGEQYF. The CDR3 DNA reads TGTGCCAGCAGTCCTTCGGGTCCCATTGGCGAGCAGTACTTC.

This clonotype was counted at least ten times. The chain has TRBV7-9 and TRBJ2-3; D possibly corresponds to TRBD1 (6 bases). Germline assignment: CDR1 SEHNR and CDR2 FQNEAQ (reference sequence). The V gene lost 5 bases and the J gene lost 2 bases, with 17 bases spanning the gap. The CDR3 has 16 amino acids. CDR3 sequence reads: CASSPRRQGTTDTQYF. Written as DNA, the CDR3 is TGTGCCAGCAGCCCCCGCCGGCAGGGGACCACAGATACGCAGTATTTT.

This clonotype has ten or more counts. The chain couples TRBV6-2 or TRBV6-3 to TRBJ2-3; no firm D call. Germline V gene data show CDR1 as MNHEY and CDR2 as SVGEGT. CDR3 length equals 16 residues. The V gene lost 3 bases and the J gene lost 0 bases, with 13 bases spanning the gap. Here the CDR3 reads CASSYRLGTSTDTQYF. In nucleotides, the CDR3 is TGTGCCAGCAGTTATCGTCTAGGAACTAGCACAGATACGCAGTATTTT.

Only a few counts were recorded for this clonotype. The chain couples TRBV6-5 to TRBJ2-3, with a tentative D call TRBD2 (6 bases). There are 15 residues in the CDR3. Trimming removed 2 bases at V and 2 bases at J, with 11 bases between. Germline CDR1 reads MNHEY; CDR2 reads SVGAGI. The CDR3 here is CASSYIGGATDTQYF. Written as DNA, the CDR3 is TGTGCCAGCAGTTACATCGGGGGTGCCACAGATACGCAGTATTTT.

In this sample, this clonotype turned up many times. This rearrangement joins TRBV12-3 or TRBV12-4 to TRBJ1-6, with 8 bases aligning to TRBD1. The CDR3 is 15 amino acids. The J segment lost 7 bases and the V segment lost 3 bases, leaving 5 bases of the junction unmatched. The CDR3 spells CASSFTGTGNSPLHF. For the CDR3, the DNA is TGTGCCAGCAGTTTCACCGGGACAGGAAATTCACCCCTCCACTTT.

The chain uses TRBV6-5 and TRBJ2-7; perhaps TRBD2 as D (5 bases). V was pared by 3 bases and J by 0 bases, with 9 bases between. The CDR3 is 14 amino acids. Germline-derived CDR1 and CDR2 are MNHEY and SVGAGI. This CDR3 reads CASSYRSGSYEQYF. The CDR3 DNA follows: TGTGCCAGCAGTTATAGGAGCGGCTCCTACGAGCAGTACTTC.

The V gene is TRBV7-9, the J gene TRBJ2-7; 7 nucleotides match TRBD1. CDR3 length equals 15 residues. CDR1 is SEHNR and CDR2 is FQNEAQ in the germline V gene (reference sequence). V shed 4 bases and J 2 bases; nucleotides not matched to a gene: 8. The CDR3 region has the DNA TGTGCCAGCAGCTCCCCCGACAGGGAACCCTACGAGCAGTACTTC. Translating it yields CASSSPDREPYEQYF.

This clonotype has a count of ten or more. For the CDR3, the DNA is TGTGCCAGCAGCATAGACGGTAGCAATCAGCCCCAGCATTTT. Its protein is CASSIDGSNQPQHF. The rearrangement joins TRBV7-2 to TRBJ1-5; D ambiguous. Trimming took 5 bases from V and 0 from J, leaving 8 bases between them. Germline V gene lookup returns CDR1 SGHTA and CDR2 FQGNSA. The CDR3 spans 14 residues. Full variable domain (rest looked up from reference TRBV7-2 and TRBJ1-5): GAGVSQSPSNKVTEKGKDVELRCDPISGHTALYWYRQSLGQGLEFLIYFQGNSAPDKSGLPSDRFSAERTGGSVSTLTIQRTQQEDSAVYLCASSIDGSNQPQHFGDGTRLSIL.

This clonotype was picked up many times. The chain is built from TRBV5-1 and TRBJ2-7; unclear D gene. The germline gives CDR1 SGHRS, CDR2 YFSETQ. V lost 0 bases to trimming and J lost 4 bases, with 8 bases between them. The CDR3 length is 13 residues. CDR3 coding DNA: TGCGCCAGCAGCTTGGCATCCGGGTACGAGCAGTACGTC. Encoded protein: CASSLASGYEQYV.

In this sample, this clonotype turned up many times. This chain connects TRBV1 to TRBJ2-7; TRBD2 reflects the table's D call only, with no check against the DNA. TRBV1 is tagged as a pseudogene. This CDR3 has 15 amino acids. The CDR3 sequence is CTSRGFLAPSYEQYV. The CDR3 coding sequence is TGCACCAGCAGAGGTTTCCTAGCGCCTTCCTACGAGCAGTACGTC.

A few counts support this clonotype. The chain carries TRBV7-2 and TRBJ2-2; TRBD2 aligns across 7 bases. The CDR3 runs to 15 residues. Germline loops: CDR1 SGHTA, CDR2 FQGNSA. With V trimmed by 5 bases and J by 0 bases, 3 bases remained unmatched. CDR3 in amino acids: CASSRDYSNTGELFF. CDR3 bases: TGTGCCAGCAGCCGGGACTATTCGAACACCGGGGAGCTGTTTTTT.

This clonotype was recorded many times. The genes are TRBV12-3 or TRBV12-4 and TRBJ2-3; the D call may be TRBD1 or TRBD2 (5 bases each). V gave up 6 bases and J gave up 1 base, with 11 bases separating them. The CDR3 has 14 residues. CDR3 DNA sequence: TGTGCCAGCAGAAAACTAGGGGGCACAGATACGCAGTATTTT. Its translation is CASRKLGGTDTQYF.

At least ten counts were recorded for this clonotype. The V call is TRBV29-1, the J call TRBJ2-1; D is ambiguous. The V gene's germline CDR1 is SQVTM and CDR2 ANQGSEA. The CDR3 is made up of 11 amino acids. Deletions cut 4 bases from V and 5 bases from J, with 6 bases between. The CDR3: CSVVEHNEQFF. In nucleotides, the CDR3 is TGCAGCGTTGTTGAGCACAATGAGCAGTTCTTC.

The chain combines TRBV4-1 with TRBJ2-7; 7 bases are shared with TRBD1. With V trimmed by 2 bases and J by 0 bases, 4 bases remained unmatched. The CDR3 consists of 15 residues. CDR1 is MGHRA and CDR2 is YSYEKL in the germline V gene. The CDR3: CASSQQGTASYEQYF. CDR3 bases: TGCGCCAGCAGCCAACAGGGGACAGCCTCCTACGAGCAGTACTTC.